The 25 T cell receptor beta chains listed next were all sequenced from one sample in a study of cytomegalovirus exposure and HLA in healthy donors. The primer mix had 60 Vbeta and 13 Jbeta primers. The assay was immunoSEQ multiplex PCR, and TCRdb's table has in-frame clones only and misses some. The table lists roughly 130,000 clones, about 76% of them singletons, with less than 0.75% in the top ten. What was sequenced was PBMCs. The receptor set was obtained from a young man in good health and CMV-seronegative.

This chain connects TRBV30 to TRBJ1-1; D not certain. Germline V gene data show CDR1 as GTSNPN and CDR2 as SVGIG (reference sequence). This CDR3 is built from 12 residues. V lost 0 bases, J lost 4 bases, and 6 bases lay in between. The CDR3 DNA reads TGTGCCTGGAGTGTAGGCGGCACTGAAGCTTTCTTT. Its translation is CAWSVGGTEAFF.

The chain is built from TRBV6-1 and TRBJ1-2, with D hard to call. The CDR3 has 10 residues. The germline CDR1 and CDR2 sequences are MNHNS and SASEGT. Trimming removed 3 bases from V and 14 bases from J, with 10 bases in between. The CDR3 bases are TGTGCCAGCAGTGAGACGAGGGTAACCTTC. Translation gives CASSETRVTF.

The gene calls are TRBV7-6 and TRBJ2-3, with 7 bases lining up with TRBD1. CDR1 and CDR2 from the germline V gene are SGHVS and FNYEAQ. Losses at the gene ends were 0 bases for V and 7 bases for J; bases not matched to a gene: 10. The length of the CDR3 is 16 residues. In nucleotides, the CDR3 is TGTGCCAGCAGCTTAGCGACGGGACAGACGATACATACGCAGTATTTT. Protein: CASSLATGQTIHTQYF.

The chain is built from TRBV21-1 and TRBJ2-3; no check of the table's D call, TRBD2, against the DNA was made. TRBV21-1 is flagged as a pseudogene. This CDR3 is built from 11 residues. The CDR3 nucleotides are TGTGCCAGCAGCCCACCTAGTAGTTGGTATTTT. Protein product: CASSPPSSWYF.

The genes are TRBV4-3 and TRBJ2-1; D call uncertain. The CDR3 is 14 amino acids. Trimming shortened V by 3 bases and J by 6 bases, and 12 bases separated the two germline ends. Germline V gene sequence: CDR1 LGHNA, CDR2 YSLEER. CDR3 DNA sequence: TGCGCCAGCAGCCAGTTAAGCCCTCCCAATGAGCAGTTCTTC. It translates to CASSQLSPPNEQFF.

This chain connects TRBV28 to TRBJ1-6, with D hard to call. The length of the CDR3 is 12 residues. Deletions cut 4 bases from V and 11 bases from J, with 9 bases between. Germline assignment: CDR1 MDHEN and CDR2 SYDVKM. In nucleotides, the CDR3 is TGTGCCAGCAGTTCCGGGAGTACACCCCTCCACTTT. This codes for CASSSGSTPLHF. Combining the CDR3 with reference TRBV28 and TRBJ1-6 gives the whole variable domain DVKVTQSSRYLVKRTGEKVFLECVQDMDHENMFWYRQDPGLGLRLIYFSYDVKMKEKGDIPEGYSVSREKKERFSLILESASTNQTSMYLCASSSGSTPLHFGNGTRLTVT.

The rearrangement links TRBV10-3 to TRBJ1-4; no firm D call. V was shortened by 2 bases and J by 4 bases, with 5 bases between the two germline ends. The CDR3 has 13 amino acids. Germline assignment: CDR1 ENHRY and CDR2 SYGVKD. CDR3 region: CAISEGLNEKLFF. CDR3 nucleotides: TGTGCCATCAGTGAGGGACTTAATGAAAAACTGTTTTTT.

The chain couples TRBV25-1 to TRBJ2-1; D is perhaps TRBD1 (5 bases). The CDR3 contains 16 residues. Germline CDR1 and CDR2: MGHDK and SYGVNS. The V end lost 5 bases, the J end lost 7 bases, and 21 bases lay between the germline ends. The CDR3 DNA reads as TGTGCCAGCAGTCTAACAATATTAGCTGCAGGGAATGAGCAGTTCTTC. It encodes CASSLTILAAGNEQFF. The full variable domain, its missing parts supplied by reference TRBV25-1 and TRBJ2-1, is EADIYQTPRYLVIGTGKKITLECSQTMGHDKMYWYQQDPGMELHLIHYSYGVNSTEKGDLSSESTVSRIRTEHFPLTLESARPSHTSQYLCASSLTILAAGNEQFFGPGTRLTVL.

The chain couples TRBV6-9 to TRBJ1-3; D unresolved. Per germline, CDR1 MNHGY and CDR2 SVAAGI. Trimming removed 0 bases at V and 7 bases at J, with 10 bases between. This CDR3 spans 14 amino acids. The CDR3 region is CASSYSSTRNTIYF. The CDR3 nucleotides read TGTGCCAGCAGTTATTCCTCTACTCGGAACACCATATATTTT.

The chain recombines TRBV30 with TRBJ1-3; tentatively, D is TRBD1 (5 bases). The CDR3 is 12 residues long. Trimming took 0 bases from V and 14 from J, leaving 14 bases between them. Germline CDR1 reads GTSNPN; CDR2 reads SVGIG (reference sequence). CDR3 nucleotide sequence: TGTGCCTGGAGTGTTCGTACCAGGGCCGTATATTTT. Its protein product is CAWSVRTRAVYF.

V is TRBV10-3 and J is TRBJ1-5; D ambiguous. V lost 2 bases and J lost 7, with 15 bases in between. This CDR3 has 15 residues. Germline V gene data show CDR1 as ENHRY and CDR2 as SYGVKD. CDR3 loop: CAISEVGAAGQPQHF. CDR3 nucleotide sequence: TGTGCCATCAGTGAGGTAGGTGCCGCGGGGCAGCCCCAGCATTTT.

The chain links TRBV5-1 to TRBJ1-5, with D unclear. CDR1 is SGHRS, CDR2 YFSETQ, per germline. The CDR3 covers 15 residues. The ends were cut back, 0 bases at V and 3 bases at J, with 10 bases in the middle. The DNA of the CDR3 is TGCGCCAGCAGCTTGGGCGGTGGCAACAATCAGCCCCAGCATTTT. Protein sequence: CASSLGGGNNQPQHF.

The V and J genes are TRBV7-2 and TRBJ2-1; 9 nucleotides line up with TRBD2. CDR1 and CDR2 (germline): SGHTA, FQGNSA. The CDR3 has 16 amino acids. Trimming removed 1 base from V and 6 bases from J; junction bases left unmatched: 7. The CDR3 reads CASSLDAGGLGNEQFF. For the CDR3, the DNA is TGTGCCAGCAGCTTAGATGCGGGGGGGCTTGGCAATGAGCAGTTCTTC. The whole variable domain, remainder taken from reference TRBV7-2 and TRBJ2-1, is GAGVSQSPSNKVTEKGKDVELRCDPISGHTALYWYRQSLGQGLEFLIYFQGNSAPDKSGLPSDRFSAERTGGSVSTLTIQRTQQEDSAVYLCASSLDAGGLGNEQFFGPGTRLTVL.

The rearrangement links TRBV6-1 to TRBJ1-4, with no clear D. The CDR3 is 15 amino acids. The V end lost 2 bases, the J end lost 6 bases, and 13 bases lay between the germline ends. CDR1 and CDR2 (germline): MNHNS, SASEGT. CDR3 amino acids: CASSETGGPYEKLFF. For the CDR3, the DNA is TGTGCCAGCAGTGAAACTGGAGGGCCGTATGAAAAACTGTTTTTT.

The chain links TRBV6-5 to TRBJ2-1, with D maybe TRBD1 (5 bases). V lost 7 bases and J 6 bases, leaving 16 bases between the germline ends. This CDR3 spans 14 amino acids. Germline CDR1 MNHEY, CDR2 SVGAGI. In nucleotides, the CDR3 is TGTGCCAGCACTACAAGCTGGCAGGGCAATGAGCAGTTCTTC. Amino acids: CASTTSWQGNEQFF.

This sequence joins TRBV15 and TRBJ2-2; 14 bases fit TRBD2. V was clipped by 2 bases and J by 9 bases; unmatched bases: 2. Germline CDR1 reads LNHNV; CDR2 reads YYDKDF (reference sequence). The CDR3 spans 15 residues. As DNA, the CDR3 is TGTGCCACCAGCAGACGGACTAGCGGGGGGTGGGAGCTGTTTTTT. Translation: CATSRRTSGGWELFF.

J is TRBJ2-7 and V is TRBV6-6; 9 positions agree with TRBD1. Germline lookup yields CDR1 MNHNY and CDR2 SVGAGI (reference sequence). The V and J ends lost 6 bases and 2 bases, in that order; junction bases with no gene match: 11. The CDR3 extends over 16 amino acids. The CDR3 DNA is TGTGCCAGCAGACTGTATGGGACAGGGATTACCTACGAGCAGTACTTC. Translation gives CASRLYGTGITYEQYF.

This clone was counted a single time. This chain links TRBV4-1 with TRBJ1-2; weak D call: TRBD1 (5 bases). This CDR3 contains 15 residues. V lost 4 bases to trimming and J lost 2 bases, with 14 bases between them. Per germline, CDR1 MGHRA and CDR2 YSYEKL. DNA for the CDR3: TGCGCCAGCAGCCCGCAGCCGGCAGGGAACTATGGCTACACCTTC. This translates into CASSPQPAGNYGYTF.

The chain recombines TRBV5-1 with TRBJ1-5; 8 positions match TRBD1. Germline assignment: CDR1 SGHRS and CDR2 YFSETQ. Unmatched junction bases numbered 9, after V lost 3 bases and J lost 7 bases. This CDR3 is built from 15 residues. The CDR3 reads CASSSGQGGVQPQHF. The DNA of the CDR3 is TGCGCCAGCAGCTCCGGACAGGGAGGAGTACAGCCCCAGCATTTT.

This clone was seen more than once but under ten times. This chain uses TRBV5-1 with TRBJ1-2; D unclear. V was clipped by 0 bases and J by 7 bases, with 7 bases between them. Germline V gene lookup returns CDR1 SGHRS and CDR2 YFSETQ. The CDR3 contains 12 residues. The CDR3 DNA follows: TGCGCCAGCAGCTTGGGGGGAGGTGGCTACACCTTC. Translation gives CASSLGGGGYTF. The whole variable domain, filled in from reference TRBV5-1 and TRBJ1-2, reads KAGVTQTPRYLIKTRGQQVTLSCSPISGHRSVSWYQQTPGQGLQFLFEYFSETQRNKGNFPGRFSGRQFSNSRSEMNVSTLELGDSALYLCASSLGGGGYTFGSGTRLTVV.

The chain employs TRBV4-3 and TRBJ1-6, with TRBD1 matching over 8 bases. CDR1 is LGHNA and CDR2 is YSLEER in the germline V gene. This CDR3 has 14 amino acids. V gave up 1 base and J gave up 8 bases; unmatched junction bases: 1. This CDR3 is CASSQADRDSPLHF. The CDR3 DNA follows: TGCGCCAGCAGCCAAGCGGACAGGGATTCACCCCTCCACTTT.

This clone turned up a few times. The chain is built from TRBV19 and TRBJ2-5, with 7 bases identical to TRBD2. The length of the CDR3 is 15 residues. Germline CDR1 is LNHDA and CDR2 is SQIVND (reference sequence). With 5 bases clipped from V and 5 bases from J, the junction kept 11 bases outside the gene matches. The CDR3 sequence: CASSPPREGMETQYF. The CDR3 region has the DNA TGTGCCAGTAGTCCTCCCAGGGAGGGGATGGAGACCCAGTACTTC.

This chain joins TRBV29-1 and TRBJ2-7; 7 bases are shared with TRBD1. Unmatched junction bases numbered 8, after V lost 6 bases and J lost 6 bases. Germline V gives CDR1 SQVTM, CDR2 ANQGSEA. This CDR3 comprises 12 residues. The CDR3 protein is CSVVQGIGEQYF. In DNA form, the CDR3 reads TGCAGCGTCGTACAGGGGATTGGCGAGCAGTACTTC.

This chain uses TRBV25-1 with TRBJ2-7; 8 bases are a match to TRBD2. The CDR3 is 15 residues long. Germline-derived CDR1 and CDR2 are MGHDK and SYGVNS. The ends lost 3 bases at V and 3 bases at J; junction bases unmatched: 7. The CDR3 DNA reads as TGTGCCAGCAGTGAGGCCCCGGGGGGGCACTACGAGCAGTACTTC. Protein product: CASSEAPGGHYEQYF.

The chain uses TRBV7-2 and TRBJ1-5; D possibly corresponds to TRBD1 (5 bases). Trimming left V 3 bases short and J 0 bases short, with 12 bases between. The germline V gene encodes CDR1 SGHTA and CDR2 FQGNSA. The CDR3 has 16 amino acids. The CDR3 sequence is CASSFDRPTSNQPQHF. DNA for the CDR3: TGTGCCAGCAGCTTCGACAGACCAACTAGCAATCAGCCCCAGCATTTT.